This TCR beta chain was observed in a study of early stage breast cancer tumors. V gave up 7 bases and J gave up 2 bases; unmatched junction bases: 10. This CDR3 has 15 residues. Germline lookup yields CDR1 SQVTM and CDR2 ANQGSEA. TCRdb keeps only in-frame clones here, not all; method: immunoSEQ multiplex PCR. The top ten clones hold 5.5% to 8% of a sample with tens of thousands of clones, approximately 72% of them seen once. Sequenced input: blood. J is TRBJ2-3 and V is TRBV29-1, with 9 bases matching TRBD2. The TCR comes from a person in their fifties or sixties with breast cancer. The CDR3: CSAPLTSGITDTQYF. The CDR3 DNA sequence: TGCAGCGCCCCCCTGACTAGCGGAATCACAGATACGCAGTATTTT.